This T cell receptor (beta chain) was retrieved from a study of shared clonotypes between healthy human individuals. Broader study findings: The sharing of 4.5% to 5.5% of naive CD4 clonotypes was seen across a few donors. In this cohort, only blood was sampled, and tissue repertoires likely differ.

Trimming removed 9 bases from V and 4 bases from J, with 16 bases in between. The germline CDR1 and CDR2 sequences are SGHRS and YFSETQ. The CDR3 sequence is 14 residues long. Replicate PCRs run on sorted subsets employed 200 ng DNA, approximately 30,000 T cell genomes. Here immunoSEQ multiplex PCR was the method, and the copy in TCRdb shows in-frame clones only, minus some. The repertoire includes about 1 million clones, around 74% of them detected once, and approximately 1.5% sits in the top ten. This clone occurred a few times. Its antigen is as yet unknown. Material: memory CD4+ T cells sorted from blood. As for subset: CD45RA-negative fraction. This clonotype originated in a man between 18 and 29 years old in good health. The chain employs TRBV5-1 and TRBJ2-2; perhaps D is TRBD1 or TRBD2 (6 bases each). In nucleotides, the CDR3 is TGCGCCACCAACCCGGGGGCCGGCACCGGGGAGCTGTTTTTT. This encodes CATNPGAGTGELFF.